The clone carrying this TCR beta chain has more than one count but fewer than ten. The antigen is undetermined. In the same sample, other DNA sequences code for this CDR3. CD8 cells regarded as naive lacked CD45RO, were positively chosen for CCR7, and omitted terminally differentiated effector memory CD45RA+ cells. This specimen comes from a study of shared clonotypes between healthy human individuals. Original analysis: Filtering differed for immunoSEQ, which gave only junction sequences without quality scores. Here immunoSEQ multiplex PCR was the method, and the copy in TCRdb shows in-frame clones only, minus some. Clone size and the V and J calls come from that table; the DNA yielded D and trimming. Here the sample spans some 2,100,000 clones, just over 90% being singletons. Regarding the study as a whole: Among the subsets, naive ones generally showed larger estimated richness than memory ones.

The CDR3 totals 11 residues. The germline CDR1 and CDR2 sequences are MDHEN and SYDVKM. V was shortened by 5 bases and J by 2 bases, with 3 bases between the two germline ends. The TCR comes from a man in his late teens or twenties in good health. Some clones in this sample may be carry-over from other donors' samples. This chain uses TRBV28 with TRBJ1-1; D call uncertain. The material sequenced was naive CD8+ T cells from PBMCs. For the CDR3, the DNA is TGTGCCAGCAGTGTCAACACTGAAGCTTTCTTT. It specifies CASSVNTEAFF. The full variable domain, with the rest looked up from reference TRBV28 and TRBJ1-1, is DVKVTQSSRYLVKRTGEKVFLECVQDMDHENMFWYRQDPGLGLRLIYFSYDVKMKEKGDIPEGYSVSREKKERFSLILESASTNQTSMYLCASSVNTEAFFGQGTRLTVV.